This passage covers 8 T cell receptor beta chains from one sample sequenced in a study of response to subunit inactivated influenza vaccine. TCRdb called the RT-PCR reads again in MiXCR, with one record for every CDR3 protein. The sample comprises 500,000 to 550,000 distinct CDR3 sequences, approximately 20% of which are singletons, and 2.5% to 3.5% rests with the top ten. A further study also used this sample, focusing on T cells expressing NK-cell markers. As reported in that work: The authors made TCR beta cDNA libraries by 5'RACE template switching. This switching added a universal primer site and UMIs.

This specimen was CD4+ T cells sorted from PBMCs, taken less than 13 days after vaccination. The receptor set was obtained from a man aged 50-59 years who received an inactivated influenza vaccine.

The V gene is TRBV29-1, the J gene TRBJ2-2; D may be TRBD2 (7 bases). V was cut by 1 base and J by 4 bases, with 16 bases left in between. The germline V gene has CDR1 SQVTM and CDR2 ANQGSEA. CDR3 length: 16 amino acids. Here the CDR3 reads CSVEVAWGGSTGELFF. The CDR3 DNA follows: TGCAGCGTTGAAGTGGCGTGGGGGGGCTCCACCGGGGAGCTGTTTTTT.

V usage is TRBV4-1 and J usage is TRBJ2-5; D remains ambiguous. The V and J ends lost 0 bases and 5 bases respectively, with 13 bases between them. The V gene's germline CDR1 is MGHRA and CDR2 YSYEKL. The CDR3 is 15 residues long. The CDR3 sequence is CASSQDGTSFETQYF. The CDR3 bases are TGCGCCAGCAGCCAAGATGGAACAAGTTTCGAGACCCAGTACTTC.

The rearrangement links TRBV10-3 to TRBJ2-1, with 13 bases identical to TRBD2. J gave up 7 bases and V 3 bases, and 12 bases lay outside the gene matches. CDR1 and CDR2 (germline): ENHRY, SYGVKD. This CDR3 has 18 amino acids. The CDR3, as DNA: TGTGCCATCAGTGACGTAGGACTAGCGGGGGAAAGAGGGAATGAGCAGTTCTTC. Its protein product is CAISDVGLAGERGNEQFF.

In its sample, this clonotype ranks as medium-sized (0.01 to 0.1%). CDR3: CASSLQDTDTQYF. CDR3 in DNA: TGCGCCAGCAGCTTGCAGGACACAGATACGCAGTATTTT. The rearrangement joins TRBV5-1 to TRBJ2-3; D call uncertain. Germline CDR1 is SGHRS and CDR2 is YFSETQ. CDR3 length equals 13 residues. Trimming removed 1 base from V and 2 bases from J, with 5 bases in between.

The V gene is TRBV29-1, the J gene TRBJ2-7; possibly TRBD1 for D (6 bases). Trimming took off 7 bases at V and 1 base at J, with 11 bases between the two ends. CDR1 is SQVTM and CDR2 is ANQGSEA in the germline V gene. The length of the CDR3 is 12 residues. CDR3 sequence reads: CSALGQSYEQYF. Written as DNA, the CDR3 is TGCAGCGCCTTAGGACAGTCCTACGAGCAGTACTTC.

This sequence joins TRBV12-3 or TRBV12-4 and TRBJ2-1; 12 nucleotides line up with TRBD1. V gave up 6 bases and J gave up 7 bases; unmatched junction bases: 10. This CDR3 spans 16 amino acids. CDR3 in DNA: TGTGCCAGCAGACGACCCGGGGACAGGGGGCAGAATGAGCAGTTCTTC. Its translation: CASRRPGDRGQNEQFF.

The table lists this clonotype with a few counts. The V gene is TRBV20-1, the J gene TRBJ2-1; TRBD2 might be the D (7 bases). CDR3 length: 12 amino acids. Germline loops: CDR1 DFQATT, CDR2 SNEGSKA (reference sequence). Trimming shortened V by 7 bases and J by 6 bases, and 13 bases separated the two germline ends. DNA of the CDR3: TGCAGTGAAGGGAGGGGGATCAATGAGCAGTTCTTC. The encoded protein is CSEGRGINEQFF.

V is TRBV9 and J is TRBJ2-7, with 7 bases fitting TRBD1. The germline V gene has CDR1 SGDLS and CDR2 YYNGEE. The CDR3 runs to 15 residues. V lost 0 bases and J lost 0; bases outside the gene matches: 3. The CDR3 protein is CASSVAGTASYEQYF. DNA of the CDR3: TGTGCCAGCAGCGTAGCCGGGACAGCCTCCTACGAGCAGTACTTC. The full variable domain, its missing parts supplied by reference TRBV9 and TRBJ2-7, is DSGVTQTPKHLITATGQRVTLRCSPRSGDLSVYWYQQSLDQGLQFLIQYYNGEERAKGNILERFSAQQFPDLHSELNLSSLELGDSALYFCASSVAGTASYEQYFGPGTRLTVT.